Each of the 26 T cell receptor beta chains below was sequenced from the same sample in a study of T cell repertoires in cytomegalovirus infection. These receptors' antigens are unknown. Each CDR3 protein is one row after TCRdb ran MiXCR on the reads. The sample carries about 89,000 distinct CDR3 sequences, 25% to 30% recorded once. Sequencing was performed on CD8+ T cells from cultured PBMCs, taken from culture after CMV antigen stimulation. All receptors derive from a human donor in good health (CMV status not recorded). Some clones in this sample may be carry-over from other donors' samples.

There are a few counts of this clonotype. The CDR3 here is CASSRLAGSTGELFF. In DNA form, the CDR3 reads TGCGCCAGCAGCCGACTAGCGGGGTCTACCGGGGAGCTGTTTTTT. V gene TRBV4-1 combines with J gene TRBJ2-2; 11 bases line up with TRBD2. Germline CDR1 MGHRA, CDR2 YSYEKL. Trimming cost V 4 bases and J 5 bases; bases outside gene matches: 3. This CDR3 spans 15 amino acids.

This clonotype was seen ten or more times. The V call is TRBV7-2, the J call TRBJ2-3; unclear D gene. Trimming removed 3 bases at V and 2 bases at J, with 9 bases between. The CDR3 is made up of 14 amino acids. From germline, CDR1 is SGHTA and CDR2 FQGNSA. The CDR3 nucleotides are TGTGCCAGCAGCTTGACGACCACCACAGATACGCAGTATTTT. This codes for CASSLTTTTDTQYF.

This clonotype was counted between two and nine times. The chain employs TRBV19 and TRBJ1-4; 7 nucleotides agree with TRBD1. Looked up from germline, CDR1 is LNHDA and CDR2 is SQIVND (reference sequence). The CDR3 extends over 15 amino acids. Germline trimming cut 8 bases from V and 0 bases from J; bases unmatched to any gene: 6. The CDR3 region has the DNA TGTGCCAGTTCACCCGGGACAGCAACTAATGAAAAACTGTTTTTT. Protein product: CASSPGTATNEKLFF.

The V call is TRBV15, the J call TRBJ1-1, with 7 bases matching TRBD1. Germline CDR1 and CDR2: LNHNV and YYDKDF (reference sequence). This CDR3 is built from 15 residues. Unmatched junction bases numbered 10, after V lost 3 bases and J lost 6 bases. CDR3 residues: CATSSWRGQGSEAFF. CDR3 coding DNA: TGTGCCACCAGCAGCTGGAGGGGGCAAGGCTCTGAAGCTTTCTTT.

V gene TRBV27 combines with J gene TRBJ2-5; TRBD1 is a possible D gene (6 bases). The CDR3 is made up of 13 amino acids. The germline CDR1 and CDR2 sequences are MNHEY and SMNVEV (reference sequence). With 6 bases removed from V and 3 bases from J, the gap between germline ends came to 11 bases. CDR3 in DNA: TGTGCCAGCAGGGAGACAGGAGAAGAGACCCAGTACTTC. Its translation is CASRETGEETQYF.

In DNA, the CDR3 is TGTGCCTGGTTAGGACTAGCGGTTACCAATGAGCAGTTCTTC. This encodes CAWLGLAVTNEQFF. The J gene is TRBJ2-1, the V gene TRBV30; 10 nucleotides line up with TRBD2. In germline, CDR1 is GTSNPN, CDR2 SVGIG (reference sequence). V trimming: 5 bases; J trimming: 6 bases; junction bases outside the gene matches: 7. The length of the CDR3 is 14 residues.

This sequence joins TRBV5-4 and TRBJ2-7, with D maybe TRBD2 (6 bases). From germline, CDR1 is SGHNT and CDR2 YYREEE (reference sequence). The CDR3 consists of 13 residues. The ends were cut back, 7 bases at V and 5 bases at J, with 16 bases in the middle. The CDR3 region is CASGSGVFDEQYF. CDR3 sequence (DNA): TGTGCCAGCGGGTCGGGGGTTTTTGACGAGCAGTACTTC.

A few counts support this clonotype. This rearrangement joins TRBV19 to TRBJ2-7; D gene uncertain. The V end was cut by 1 base, the J end by 3 bases, with 13 bases between. From germline, CDR1 is LNHDA and CDR2 SQIVND (reference sequence). The CDR3 is 15 residues long. The CDR3 here is CASSIVPGSNYEQYF. The CDR3 nucleotides are TGTGCCAGTAGTATAGTTCCCGGGTCTAACTACGAGCAGTACTTC. Full variable domain (remainder filled in from reference TRBV19 and TRBJ2-7): DGGITQSPKYLFRKEGQNVTLSCEQNLNHDAMYWYRQDPGQGLRLIYYSQIVNDFQKGDIAEGYSVSREKKESFPLTVTSAQKNPTAFYLCASSIVPGSNYEQYFGPGTRLTVT.

This clonotype was observed a handful of times. The chain has TRBV4-1 and TRBJ1-6; the D is unclear. The CDR3 length is 15 residues. The ends were cut back, 1 base at V and 9 bases at J, with 13 bases in the middle. The germline V gene has CDR1 MGHRA and CDR2 YSYEKL. The CDR3 is CASSQVMDPGSPLHF. CDR3 bases: TGCGCCAGCAGCCAAGTGATGGACCCGGGTTCACCCCTCCACTTT.

The chain links TRBV13 to TRBJ2-7; weak D call: TRBD2 (5 bases). CDR1 and CDR2 from the germline V gene are PRHDT and FYEKMQ (reference sequence). This CDR3 has 15 amino acids. With 10 bases removed from V and 6 bases from J, the gap between germline ends came to 25 bases. CDR3 sequence: CATDPPRSGGVEQYF. The CDR3 DNA is TGTGCCACCGACCCCCCCCGGAGTGGAGGCGTCGAGCAGTACTTC.

This clonotype was detected many times. The gene calls are TRBV7-9 and TRBJ2-1; 8 bases are a match to TRBD2. Germline assignment: CDR1 SEHNR and CDR2 FQNEAQ (reference sequence). This CDR3 contains 13 residues. The junction had 7 bases not matched to a gene; V was cut back by 9 bases and J by 6 bases. CDR3 DNA sequence: TGTGCCAGTGGGGGACTAGGGACCAATGAGCAGTTCTTC. This encodes CASGGLGTNEQFF.

This clonotype was counted a few times. The chain joins TRBV29-1 to TRBJ2-2; 8 bases align to TRBD1. V shed 4 bases and J 7 bases; nucleotides not matched to a gene: 8. Germline V CDR1 and CDR2: SQVTM, ANQGSEA. This CDR3 comprises 14 residues. Written as DNA, the CDR3 is TGCAGCGTTGCTCGGACAGGGAGTATCGGGGAGCTGTTTTTT. Its protein is CSVARTGSIGELFF.

The chain is built from TRBV5-1 and TRBJ2-2; no reliable D call. This CDR3 has 13 amino acids. The V end lost 4 bases, the J end lost 7 bases, and 11 bases lay between the germline ends. Germline CDR1 is SGHRS and CDR2 is YFSETQ. CDR3 residues: CASSPSSGGELFF. CDR3 DNA: TGCGCCAGCAGCCCCTCCAGTGGCGGGGAGCTGTTTTTT.

The chain is built from TRBV4-2 and TRBJ2-7; D gene uncertain. The CDR3 is 13 amino acids. The V end lost 4 bases, the J end lost 6 bases, and 13 bases lay between the germline ends. CDR1 is LGHNA and CDR2 is YNFKEQ in the germline V gene. Here the CDR3 reads CASSLPPGREQYF. CDR3 sequence (DNA): TGTGCCAGCAGCCTACCGCCAGGACGCGAGCAGTACTTC.

This chain connects TRBV27 to TRBJ2-7; D is perhaps TRBD1 or TRBD2 (5 bases each). The germline V gene encodes CDR1 MNHEY and CDR2 SMNVEV (reference sequence). V lost 6 bases, J lost 1 base, and 13 bases lay in between. The CDR3 is made up of 14 amino acids. The CDR3 DNA follows: TGTGCCAGCAGCCAGGGACCGCCATCCTACGAGCAGTACTTC. This translates into CASSQGPPSYEQYF.

J is TRBJ2-1 and V is TRBV20-1, with D possibly being TRBD2 (6 bases). The CDR3 spans 12 residues. Trimming stripped 6 bases from V and 10 bases from J, with 16 bases between. CDR1 is DFQATT and CDR2 is SNEGSKA in the germline V gene (reference sequence). The CDR3 nucleotides read TGCAGTGCCGACCCGACTAGTCTCGAGCAGTTCTTC. It translates to CSADPTSLEQFF.

This clonotype was seen more than once but under ten times. The J gene is TRBJ2-1, the V gene TRBV27, with TRBD2 matching over 11 bases. This CDR3 comprises 15 residues. The ends lost 3 bases at V and 7 bases at J; junction bases unmatched: 5. From germline, CDR1 is MNHEY and CDR2 SMNVEV (reference sequence). The CDR3 protein is CASSFTSGGKNEQFF. For the CDR3, the DNA is TGTGCCAGCAGTTTCACTAGCGGGGGTAAGAATGAGCAGTTCTTC.

This chain joins TRBV7-8 and TRBJ2-5; no firm D call. The CDR3 sequence is 13 residues long. Trimming cost V 3 bases and J 1 base, with 6 bases left between them. Per the germline V gene, CDR1 is SGHVS and CDR2 is FQNEAQ. In DNA form, the CDR3 reads TGTGCCAGCAGCTTCTGGGGCCAAGAGACCCAGTACTTC. It is translated as CASSFWGQETQYF. Supplemented by reference TRBV7-8 and TRBJ2-5, the full variable domain reads GAGVSQSPRYKVAKRGQDVALRCDPISGHVSLFWYQQALGQGPEFLTYFQNEAQLDKSGLPSDRFFAERPEGSVSTLKIQRTQQEDSAVYLCASSFWGQETQYFGPGTRLLVL.

This clonotype has just one count. V gene TRBV29-1 combines with J gene TRBJ1-1; 8 bases agree with TRBD1. After removal of 4 bases from V and 7 bases from J, the junction contained 2 bases not matched to a gene. CDR1 is SQVTM, CDR2 ANQGSEA, per germline. The CDR3 extends over 11 amino acids. The CDR3 protein is CSVADRGEAFF. In nucleotides, the CDR3 is TGCAGCGTTGCCGACAGGGGTGAAGCTTTCTTT.

J is TRBJ2-3 and V is TRBV7-9; D is tentatively TRBD1 or TRBD2 (5 bases each). V gave up 4 bases and J gave up 5 bases, with 13 bases separating them. This CDR3 spans 14 amino acids. Germline assignment: CDR1 SEHNR and CDR2 FQNEAQ (reference sequence). CDR3 loop: CASSSLSGGDTQYF. The DNA for the CDR3 is TGTGCCAGCAGCTCCCTCAGTGGGGGAGATACGCAGTATTTT.

This clonotype turned up a few times. The chain has TRBV7-2 and TRBJ2-2; unclear D gene. Deletions cut 5 bases from V and 6 bases from J, with 10 bases between. The CDR3 extends over 13 amino acids. Germline V CDR1 and CDR2: SGHTA, FQGNSA. Written as DNA, the CDR3 is TGTGCCAGCAGCCAGGAACGGGCCGGGGAGCTGTTTTTT. This sequence encodes CASSQERAGELFF.

The DNA of the CDR3 is TGTGCCAGCAGCTTAAGCAGCACCCGAAGCTCCTACGAGCAGTACTTC. It yields the protein CASSLSSTRSSYEQYF. This chain joins TRBV7-9 and TRBJ2-7; no reliable D call. Germline CDR1 SEHNR, CDR2 FQNEAQ (reference sequence). V was cut by 2 bases and J by 0 bases, with 14 bases left in between. The CDR3 is 16 residues long.

A remark on this clonotype: A much larger clone lies one base from this, so it may be a read error. The chain joins TRBV2 to TRBJ1-4; 9 nucleotides line up with TRBD1. From germline, CDR1 is SNHLY and CDR2 FYNNEI. The CDR3 length is 15 residues. The DNA of the CDR3 is TGTGTCAGCAGTGAAGGGGACAGGGAGAATGAAAAACTGTTTTTT. It encodes CVSSEGDRENEKLFF.

This clonotype was recorded a few times. This chain links TRBV12-3 or TRBV12-4 with TRBJ2-3, with TRBD2 matching over 10 bases. V lost 6 bases to trimming and J lost 4 bases; unmatched junction nucleotides: 7. There are 15 residues in the CDR3. The CDR3 DNA reads TGTGCCAGCAGCCCTCTAGCGGGGGTAGCAGATACGCAGTATTTT. This translates into CASSPLAGVADTQYF.

The chain uses TRBV6-6 and TRBJ2-3, with 7 bases matching TRBD1. The V segment lost 2 bases and the J segment 4 bases; nucleotides outside the gene matches: 6. Germline V gene sequence: CDR1 MNHNY, CDR2 SVGAGI (reference sequence). CDR3 size: 15 residues. CDR3 sequence reads: CASSYRDRDPDTQYF. The CDR3 DNA follows: TGTGCCAGCAGTTACCGGGACAGAGATCCAGATACGCAGTATTTT.

In its sample, this clonotype was seen many times. The junction departs from germline at one end; a sequencing error may be responsible. V gene TRBV7-3 combines with J gene TRBJ2-1; 7 bases are shared with TRBD1. CDR1 SGHTA and CDR2 FQGTGA come from the germline V gene. The CDR3 sequence is 14 residues long. DNA for the CDR3: TGTGCCAGCAGCAAAGGGGGCTCCAACAATGAGCAGTTCTTC. Its protein is CASSKGGSNNEQFF.